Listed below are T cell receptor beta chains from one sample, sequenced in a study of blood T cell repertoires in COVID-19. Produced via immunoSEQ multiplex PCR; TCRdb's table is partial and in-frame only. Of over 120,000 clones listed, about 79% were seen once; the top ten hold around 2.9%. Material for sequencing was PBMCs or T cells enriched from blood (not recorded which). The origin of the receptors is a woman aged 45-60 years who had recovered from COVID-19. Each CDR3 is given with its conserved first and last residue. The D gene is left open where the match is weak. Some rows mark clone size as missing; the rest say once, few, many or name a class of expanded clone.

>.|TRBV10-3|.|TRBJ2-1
TGTGCCATCAGTGAGTCGAGGGTGAGCTCCTACAATGAGCAGTTCTTC
CAISESRVSSYNEQFF
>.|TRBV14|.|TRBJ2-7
TGTGCCAGCAGCCAAGCTGGTAAGCGGACCTACGAGCAGTACTTC
CASSQAGKRTYEQYF
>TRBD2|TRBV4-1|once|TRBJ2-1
TGCGCCAGCAGCAGGGGACTAGCGGGAGGGCCGAGCTCCTACAATGAGCAGTTCTTC
CASSRGLAGGPSSYNEQFF
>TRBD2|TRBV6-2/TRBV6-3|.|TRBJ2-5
TGTGCCAGCAGTTGGACTAGTCAAGAGACCCAGTACTTC
CASSWTSQETQYF
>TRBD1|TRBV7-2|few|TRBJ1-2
TGTGCCAGCAGAAGAGGGGGCATCTATGGCTACACCTTC
CASRRGGIYGYTF
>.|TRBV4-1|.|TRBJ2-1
TGCGCCAGCAGCCAAGGGGAGCGGCTTCTCAATGAGCAGTTCTTC
CASSQGERLLNEQFF
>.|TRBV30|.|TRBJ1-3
TGTGCCTGGAACCCCCGAGTTCGCTCTGGAAACACCATATATTTT
CAWNPRVRSGNTIYF
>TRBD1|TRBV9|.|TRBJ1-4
TGTGCCAGCAGCTCGACCGGGACAGGGAGTGAAAAACTGTTTTTT
CASSSTGTGSEKLFF
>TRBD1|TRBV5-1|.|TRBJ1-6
TGCGCCTTGGCGGAGGGGGCGTTTTCACCCCTCCACTTT
CALAEGAFSPLHF
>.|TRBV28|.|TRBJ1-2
TGTGCCAGCAGTCCCCCCGAGGATTACTATGGCTACACCTTC
CASSPPEDYYGYTF
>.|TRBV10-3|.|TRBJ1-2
TGTGCCATCAGCGCGGACGTAGGGGGTGGCTACACCTTC
CAISADVGGGYTF
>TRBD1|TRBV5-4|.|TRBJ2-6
TGTGCCAGCAGCCTGCCGGGACAGGGGCCCGGGGCCAACGTCCTGACTTTC
CASSLPGQGPGANVLTF
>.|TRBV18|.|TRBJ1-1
TGTGCCAGCTCACGTTGGGGGGGTCTTGGGACTGAAGCTTTCTTT
CASSRWGGLGTEAFF
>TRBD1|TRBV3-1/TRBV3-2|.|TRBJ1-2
TGTGCCAGCAGCCGGGCTGTACCCGGGACAGGGGTTAACTATGGCTACACCTTC
CASSRAVPGTGVNYGYTF
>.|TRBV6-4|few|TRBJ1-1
TGTGCCAGCAGTGAAGCGGAGAACACTGAAGCTTTCTTT
CASSEAENTEAFF
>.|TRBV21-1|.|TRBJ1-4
TGTGCCAGCAGCCGGGACACCACACAAATTGCAACTAATGAAAAACTGTTTTTT
CASSRDTTQIATNEKLFF
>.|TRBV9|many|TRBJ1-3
TGTGCCAGCAGCCCGAGGACAGTCCTCTCTGGAAACACCATATATTTT
CASSPRTVLSGNTIYF
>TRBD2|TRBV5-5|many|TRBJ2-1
TGTGCCAGCAGCTTGGAAGCGGGGGGTACCTACAATGAGCAGTTCTTC
CASSLEAGGTYNEQFF
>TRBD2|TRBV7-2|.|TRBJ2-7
TGTGCCAGCAGCCCAAGGACTAGCGGGATGGGCGAGCAGTACTTC
CASSPRTSGMGEQYF
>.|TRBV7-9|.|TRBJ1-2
TGTGCCAGCAGCACCCCTGGGGCCTATGGCTACACCTTC
CASSTPGAYGYTF
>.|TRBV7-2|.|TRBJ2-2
TGTGCCAGCAGCCCGGACTCCTTGGTCGGGGAGCTGTTTTTT
CASSPDSLVGELFF
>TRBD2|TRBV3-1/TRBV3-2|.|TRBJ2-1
TGTGCCAGCAGCCAAGCGATAGCGGGGGGGCCTCAGTTCTTC
CASSQAIAGGPQFF
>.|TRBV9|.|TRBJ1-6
TGTGCCAGCAGCGTAGGTCCCGGCGGCTCACCCCTCCACTTT
CASSVGPGGSPLHF
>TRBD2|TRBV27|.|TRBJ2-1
TGTGCCAGCAGTTGGCGGACTAGCGGGAGTAACAATGAGCAGTTCTTC
CASSWRTSGSNNEQFF
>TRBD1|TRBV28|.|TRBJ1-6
TGTGCCAGCAGTCGACAGGGAGATTCACCCCTCCACTTT
CASSRQGDSPLHF
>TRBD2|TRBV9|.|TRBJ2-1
TGTGCCAGCAGCGTTGGGACTAGCGGACAGAGCTCCTACAATGAGCAGTTCTTC
CASSVGTSGQSSYNEQFF
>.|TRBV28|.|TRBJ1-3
TGTGCCAGCAGTATACAGGGCCCGAGCTCTGGAAACACCATATATTTT
CASSIQGPSSGNTIYF
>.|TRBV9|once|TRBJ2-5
TGTGCCAGCAGCTTTGGGCAGGGTGTAATGGAGACCCAGTACTTC
CASSFGQGVMETQYF
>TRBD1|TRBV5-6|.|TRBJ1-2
TGTGCCAGCAGCGACAACCTCGACAGGGCCGGCTACACCTTC
CASSDNLDRAGYTF
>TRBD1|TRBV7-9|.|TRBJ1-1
TGTGCCAGCAGAACCGGGACAGACCTATCCCGATGGGTGAACACTGAAGCTTTCTTT
CASRTGTDLSRWVNTEAFF